The following is a T cell receptor (beta chain) sequence with its context. The antigen this receptor binds is unknown. No much larger clonotype is one base removed from it; base qualities were not supplied. Library preparation employed the immunoSEQ multiplex PCR assay. For the original study's pipeline: A statistical classification framework was developed to diagnose cytomegalovirus status using the catalog of TCR beta chain sequences. The table comes from immuneACCESS by way of TCRdb, which keeps in-frame sequences with V and J called. Part of the clones is missing from these tables; in studies checked, under half for an unresolved V gene and the rest for unknown reasons. The V and J calls and clone size were taken over from that table, and D and trimming were inferred from the DNA. Within this sample are 70,000 or so clones, with 85% to 95% of them counted one time only. The ten largest clones take up 1% of the sample.

The donors belonged to the validation cohort of over a hundred subjects, which was separate from the approximately 700-subject first cohort. This sample was included in a study of cytomegalovirus exposure and HLA in healthy donors (dated by TCRdb to 2017 to 2019). Regarding the study in general: According to a later analysis, the 120 or so validation repertoires were produced on the same platform as the 700 or so repertoires of the first cohort. The aim of the study was to test whether cataloging public T cell receptors could identify signatures of past pathogen exposure. A separate validation cohort of more than 100 different subjects was used in addition to the roughly 700-subject first cohort. The study combined high-throughput TCR immunosequencing, statistical association of individual TCRs with disease status, and machine learning to predict cytomegalovirus infection status. Broader findings and caveats from the paper: While some public TCRs were present in many individuals, most TCR sequences turned up only very rarely across donors. The study gave a list of 150 to 200 TCR beta chains associated with cytomegalovirus. The classifier was reported to diagnose cytomegalovirus status with high specificity and sensitivity in both the original cohort and the validation cohort. Of the cluster scores, roughly 93% were above 0 in a later analysis, which found that TCRs clustered in the first cohort also tended to co-occur in the 120 validation repertoires. A few of the identified cytomegalovirus-associated TCR beta chains were confirmed in vitro to be specific for cytomegalovirus antigens. All 120 or so repertoires were used to score co-occurrence in the validation cohort in a later analysis, because that analysis had no HLA typing for the cohort. The authors suggested that the approach could potentially be extended to other disease states and immunological phenotypes.

This receptor was taken from a woman aged 18 to 35 in good health and CMV-seronegative. The sequenced sample was PBMCs.

The DNA sequence follows: TGTGCCAGCAGCTTCCCGGGTCCCAACGAGCAGTACTTC. Translated, this is CASSFPGPNEQYF. The chain uses TRBV7-2 and TRBJ2-7; no D segment can be confidently identified. The trim is 3 bases for V and 5 bases for J, with a gap of 11 bases between the germline ends. There are 13 amino acids in the CDR3, from cysteine to phenylalanine inclusive. Only the CDR3 DNA is retained, 39 bases long and in frame from the first base. The germline V gene encodes CDR1 SGHTA and CDR2 FQGNSA. Here the CDR3 is joined to the reference TRBV7-2 and TRBJ2-7 genes, and the full variable domain is: GAGVSQSPSNKVTEKGKDVELRCDPISGHTALYWYRQSLGQGLEFLIYFQGNSAPDKSGLPSDRFSAERTGGSVSTLTIQRTQQEDSAVYLCASSFPGPNEQYFGPGTRLTVT.